The 15 T cell receptor beta chains below were found in one sample sequenced in a study of blood T cell repertoires in COVID-19. The table came from immunoSEQ multiplex PCR; TCRdb's copy has only in-frame clones and leaves some out. The sample yields fewer than 300,000 clones, 81% seen once. Sequencing was performed on peripheral blood. The source of these receptors is a woman aged 55-75 years with active or convalescent COVID-19.

The V and J genes are TRBV7-6 and TRBJ1-5; TRBD1 aligns across 7 bases. Germline V gives CDR1 SGHVS, CDR2 FNYEAQ. The CDR3 has 14 residues. V was clipped by 5 bases and J by 7 bases; unmatched bases: 8. The CDR3 DNA follows: TGTGCCAGCAGCGCGGACAGGTACGCGCAGCCCCAGCATTTT. This gives the protein CASSADRYAQPQHF.

This chain joins TRBV18 and TRBJ1-2, with a tentative D call TRBD1 (5 bases). Trimming removed 6 bases at V and 8 bases at J, with 19 bases between. CDR1 is KGHSH, CDR2 LQKENI, per germline. The CDR3 has 14 amino acids. CDR3: CASSSRAIEGGYTF. In nucleotides, the CDR3 is TGTGCCAGCTCTTCCAGGGCGATAGAAGGAGGCTACACCTTC.

The chain uses TRBV9 and TRBJ2-2; TRBD1 might be the D (6 bases). The CDR3 is 16 amino acids. With 1 base removed from V and 0 bases from J, the gap between germline ends came to 10 bases. Germline V gives CDR1 SGDLS, CDR2 YYNGEE. CDR3 amino acids: CASSVTGMTNTGELFF. The CDR3 DNA follows: TGTGCCAGCAGCGTAACAGGGATGACGAACACCGGGGAGCTGTTTTTT.

This chain joins TRBV10-3 and TRBJ2-3; 7 positions match TRBD1. CDR1 ENHRY and CDR2 SYGVKD come from the germline V gene. The V gene end was trimmed by 11 bases and the J gene end by 3 bases; junction bases not matched to a gene: 8. This CDR3 is 13 amino acids long. CDR3 in amino acids: CASQGKGTDTQYF. The CDR3 DNA reads TGTGCCTCACAGGGGAAGGGGACAGATACGCAGTATTTT.

This clone occurred a few times. The V gene is TRBV6-5, the J gene TRBJ1-6, with D unresolved. The germline V and J ends were trimmed by 7 bases and 7 bases, with 17 bases remaining between them. Germline assignment: CDR1 MNHEY and CDR2 SVGAGI. The CDR3 sequence is 15 residues long. The CDR3 DNA is TGTGCCAGCACCCCCGTGTTAGCGGAGAATTCACCCCTCCACTTT. It codes for CASTPVLAENSPLHF.

The chain carries TRBV5-1 and TRBJ1-6; 7 bases map to TRBD1. Germline trimming cut 0 bases from V and 5 bases from J; bases unmatched to any gene: 5. The V gene's germline CDR1 is SGHRS and CDR2 YFSETQ. The length of the CDR3 is 16 residues. DNA for the CDR3: TGCGCCAGCAGCTTGGTCGGGGACAGTAATAATTCACCCCTCCACTTT. Its protein product is CASSLVGDSNNSPLHF.

This clone was seen a few times. Other DNA sequences within the sample encode an identical CDR3. The chain links TRBV7-3 to TRBJ2-2; no clear D. Between the trimmed V and J ends, which lost 4 bases and 3 bases, there was a span of 3 bases. The germline V gene encodes CDR1 SGHTA and CDR2 FQGTGA. This CDR3 has 12 amino acids. CDR3 sequence (DNA): TGTGCCAGCAGCTCCTACACCGGGGAGCTGTTTTTT. Translated: CASSSYTGELFF.

The chain links TRBV9 to TRBJ2-3; the D gene is possibly TRBD1 (5 bases). CDR1 is SGDLS and CDR2 is YYNGEE in the germline V gene. CDR3 length: 16 amino acids. The V and J ends lost 0 bases and 1 base respectively, with 12 bases between them. The DNA for the CDR3 is TGTGCCAGCAGCGTAGGAACAGGTTTTGGCACAGATACGCAGTATTTT. Translated, it gives CASSVGTGFGTDTQYF. The whole variable domain, filled in from reference TRBV9 and TRBJ2-3, reads DSGVTQTPKHLITATGQRVTLRCSPRSGDLSVYWYQQSLDQGLQFLIQYYNGEERAKGNILERFSAQQFPDLHSELNLSSLELGDSALYFCASSVGTGFGTDTQYFGPGTRLTVL.

V gene TRBV7-3 combines with J gene TRBJ2-3, with a tentative D call TRBD2 (5 bases). CDR3 size: 13 residues. Trimming removed 5 bases at V and 5 bases at J, with 11 bases between. Germline V gene data show CDR1 as SGHTA and CDR2 as FQGTGA. The CDR3 loop reads CASSEQLEDTQYF. The DNA of the CDR3 is TGTGCCAGCAGCGAACAACTAGAAGATACGCAGTATTTT.

This rearrangement joins TRBV28 to TRBJ2-5; possibly TRBD1 for D (6 bases). The CDR3 contains 19 residues. From germline, CDR1 is MDHEN and CDR2 SYDVKM. V was pared by 2 bases and J by 5 bases, with 27 bases between. CDR3 amino acids: CASSLKAGLGRGRRETQYF. Written as DNA, the CDR3 is TGTGCCAGCAGTTTAAAGGCTGGGCTGGGCAGGGGCAGAAGGGAGACCCAGTACTTC.

This clone appeared a single time. The V and J genes are TRBV7-6 and TRBJ2-1; TRBD2 agrees at 8 bases. The V and J ends lost 5 bases and 0 bases, in that order; junction bases with no gene match: 9. The CDR3 spans 17 residues. Germline-derived CDR1 and CDR2 are SGHVS and FNYEAQ. CDR3 bases: TGTGCCAGCAGCCCAATGGCCCGGGGGGGCTCCTACAATGAGCAGTTCTTC. This gives the protein CASSPMARGGSYNEQFF.

The chain carries TRBV7-2 and TRBJ2-2; 8 bases fit TRBD2. This CDR3 spans 15 amino acids. Unmatched junction bases numbered 5, after V lost 5 bases and J lost 3 bases. The germline V gene has CDR1 SGHTA and CDR2 FQGNSA. The CDR3 DNA is TGTGCCAGCAGCCTCGGGGGGGCCCACACCGGGGAGCTGTTTTTT. Amino acids: CASSLGGAHTGELFF.

To note about this clone: At one end, the junction sequence differs from germline, possibly due to a read error. V usage is TRBV25-1 and J usage is TRBJ2-5; D uncertain. The germline V gene encodes CDR1 MGHDK and CDR2 SYGVNS. The CDR3 is 15 amino acids. The CDR3 sequence: CASRETSSPQETQYF. In nucleotides, the CDR3 is TGTGCCAGCCGTGAGACATCTTCTCCCCAAGAGACCCAGTACTTC.

V is TRBV5-3 and J is TRBJ2-7; 10 bases match TRBD1. TRBV5-3 is an open reading frame whose function is uncertain. Trimming removed 2 bases from V and 2 bases from J; junction bases left unmatched: 4. This CDR3 region has 15 residues. The CDR3 sequence: CARSLGDRGTYEQYF. In nucleotides, the CDR3 is TGTGCCAGAAGCTTAGGGGACAGGGGAACCTACGAGCAGTACTTC.

The rearrangement joins TRBV4-2 to TRBJ2-3; D remains ambiguous. This CDR3 is 19 amino acids long. Germline V lookup: CDR1 LGHNA, CDR2 YNFKEQ. Trimming stripped 4 bases from V and 1 base from J, with 24 bases between. Here the CDR3 reads CASSPTGGSATPGTDTQYF. As DNA, the CDR3 is TGTGCCAGCAGCCCCACCGGCGGTTCAGCCACCCCGGGCACAGATACGCAGTATTTT.